Presented here are 15 T cell receptor beta chains from one specimen sequenced in a study of metastatic and nonmetastatic thyroid tumors. MiXCR was used by TCRdb to re-call the PCR reads. The sample lists tens of thousands of clones, 9.5% to 12% occurring once. Thyroid surgery was preceded by no treatment in any patient. Material for sequencing was blood. These receptors were taken from a female donor with papillary thyroid cancer or a benign thyroid nodule (not recorded which). Some clones in this sample may be carry-over from other donors' samples.

The chain combines TRBV28 with TRBJ2-3, with 11 bases lining up with TRBD1. The CDR3 has 16 residues. Trimming removed 7 bases from V and 6 bases from J; junction bases left unmatched: 12. CDR1 and CDR2 from the germline V gene are MDHEN and SYDVKM. CDR3 coding DNA: TGTGCCAGCACCTCGAATCCGGGACAGGGGGGCGATACGCAGTATTTT. This sequence encodes CASTSNPGQGGDTQYF.

By sample share, this clone is medium-sized. The chain combines TRBV12-3 or TRBV12-4 with TRBJ1-2, with D possibly TRBD1 on 6 matching bases. The CDR3 is 13 residues long. V was clipped by 4 bases and J by 6 bases, with 12 bases between them. CDR3 sequence: CASSSTGVDGYTF. The CDR3 coding sequence is TGTGCCAGCAGTTCGACAGGAGTCGATGGCTACACCTTC.

As to this clone: A much larger clone sits a single nucleotide away, making a read error possible. The same CDR3 can be traced to other DNA sequences in this sample. The chain is built from TRBV7-9 and TRBJ2-7; D is unclear. The CDR3 loop spans 15 amino acids. Germline assignment: CDR1 SEHNR and CDR2 FQNEAQ (reference sequence). V lost 2 bases and J 3 bases, leaving 14 bases between the germline ends. As DNA, the CDR3 is TGTGCCAGCAGCTTACACGGCGGACCGAACTACGAGCAGTACTTC. As protein: CASSLHGGPNYEQYF.

At least ten counts were recorded for this clone. The CDR3 is CASSTGRFNEKLFF. The CDR3, as DNA: TGTGCCAGTAGTACCGGACGGTTTAATGAAAAACTGTTTTTT. The chain couples TRBV19 to TRBJ1-4; D remains unclear. The V gene's germline CDR1 is LNHDA and CDR2 SQIVND (reference sequence). CDR3 length equals 14 residues. V lost 4 bases, J lost 4 bases, and 10 bases lay in between.

The V and J genes are TRBV5-4 and TRBJ2-3; D remains unclear. The ends were cut back, 2 bases at V and 5 bases at J, with 9 bases in the middle. The CDR3 has 13 amino acids. Per the germline V gene, CDR1 is SGHNT and CDR2 is YYREEE (reference sequence). The CDR3 DNA reads as TGTGCCAGCAGCTTTCTCTCGGGAGATACGCAGTATTTT. This translates into CASSFLSGDTQYF.

This clone showed up just a few times. Since a much larger clone is just one base distant, this may be a read error. The CDR3: CSRRPGLADLPYNEQFF. The CDR3 nucleotides are TGCAGCCGGCGCCCAGGCCTAGCGGACCTTCCCTACAATGAGCAGTTCTTC. This chain links TRBV20-1 with TRBJ2-1; 7 bases fit TRBD2. There are 17 residues in the CDR3. Germline assignment: CDR1 DFQATT and CDR2 SNEGSKA (reference sequence).

V is TRBV7-2 and J is TRBJ2-2; 7 bases match TRBD1. CDR3 size: 14 residues. V gave up 5 bases and J gave up 4 bases; unmatched junction bases: 4. CDR1 is SGHTA, CDR2 FQGNSA, per germline. As DNA, the CDR3 is TGTGCCAGCAGCCCTGACAGGGTCACCGGGGAGCTGTTTTTT. Residues: CASSPDRVTGELFF.

The rearrangement joins TRBV4-2 to TRBJ2-3; D remains unclear. Between the trimmed V and J ends, which lost 1 base and 2 bases, there was a span of 7 bases. Germline CDR1 and CDR2: LGHNA and YNFKEQ. The CDR3 contains 14 residues. DNA of the CDR3: TGTGCCAGCAGCCAAGGTAGAGACACAGATACGCAGTATTTT. This encodes CASSQGRDTDTQYF.

This clone was seen a few times. This clone may be a read error of a much larger clone one base away. Other DNA sequences in this specimen translate into the identical CDR3. This sequence joins TRBV11-2 and TRBJ1-1; possibly TRBD1 for D (5 bases). CDR1 is SGHAT, CDR2 FQNNGV, per germline. The CDR3 runs to 16 residues. The CDR3 nucleotides read TGTGCCAGCAGCAAAGGCGCAGGGTACATGAACACTGAAGCCTTCTTT. This gives the protein CASSKGAGYMNTEAFF. The whole variable domain, filled in from reference TRBV11-2 and TRBJ1-1, reads EAGVAQSPRYKIIEKRQSVAFWCNPISGHATLYWYQQILGQGPKLLIQFQNNGVVDDSQLPKDRFSAERLKGVDSTLKIQPAKLEDSAVYLCASSKGAGYMNTEAFFGQGTRLTVV.

The chain recombines TRBV7-6 with TRBJ1-1; D unresolved. CDR3 size: 13 residues. In germline, CDR1 is SGHVS, CDR2 FNYEAQ. Trimming shortened V by 8 bases and J by 7 bases, and 17 bases separated the two germline ends. This chain's CDR3 is CASQLFRDVEAFF. The CDR3 nucleotides read TGTGCCAGCCAACTTTTTCGCGATGTTGAAGCTTTCTTT.

In this sample, this clone turned up a few times. Lacking the conserved final phenylalanine or tryptophan, this CDR3 likely reflects a read error. The rearrangement uses TRBV9 and TRBJ2-5; tentatively, D is TRBD2 (5 bases). The V end was cut by 0 bases, the J end by 5 bases, with 8 bases between. CDR3 size: 13 residues. Germline V gene lookup returns CDR1 SGDLS and CDR2 YYNGEE. The CDR3 sequence is CASSVDPGETQYL. The CDR3 region has the DNA TGTGCCAGCAGCGTAGATCCGGGGGAGACCCAGTACTTA.

In its sample, this clone was seen many times. The chain recombines TRBV19 with TRBJ2-7; 8 bases line up with TRBD1. The CDR3 spans 15 residues. From germline, CDR1 is LNHDA and CDR2 SQIVND (reference sequence). J gave up 5 bases and V 3 bases, and 9 bases lay outside the gene matches. The CDR3: CASSIRDRGSNEQYF. CDR3 DNA sequence: TGTGCCAGTAGTATCCGTGACAGGGGTTCGAACGAGCAGTACTTC. The whole variable domain, remainder taken from reference TRBV19 and TRBJ2-7, is DGGITQSPKYLFRKEGQNVTLSCEQNLNHDAMYWYRQDPGQGLRLIYYSQIVNDFQKGDIAEGYSVSREKKESFPLTVTSAQKNPTAFYLCASSIRDRGSNEQYFGPGTRLTVT.

In its sample, this clone was seen many times. V usage is TRBV30 and J usage is TRBJ1-3, with TRBD1 matching 9 bases. The CDR3 contains 13 residues. Germline trimming cut 7 bases from V and 2 bases from J; bases unmatched to any gene: 3. Germline V lookup: CDR1 GTSNPN, CDR2 SVGIG (reference sequence). The DNA of the CDR3 is TGTGCCTCACGACAGGGGGCTGGAAACACCATATATTTT. Amino acids: CASRQGAGNTIYF.

This clone was counted many times. V gene TRBV10-2 combines with J gene TRBJ2-3; 12 nucleotides match TRBD2. V was pared by 5 bases and J by 0 bases, with 3 bases of the junction left unmatched. The germline CDR1 and CDR2 sequences are WSHSY and SAAADI. This CDR3 is 16 amino acids long. The CDR3 region has the DNA TGCGCCAGCAGTCGACTAGCGGGGGATAGCACAGATACGCAGTATTTT. Protein sequence: CASSRLAGDSTDTQYF.

J is TRBJ2-3 and V is TRBV11-1; D gene unclear. The CDR3 runs to 15 residues. Germline values: CDR1 SGHAT, CDR2 FQDESV (reference sequence). Trimming took off 5 bases at V and 0 bases at J, with 12 bases between the two ends. The DNA of the CDR3 is TGTGCCAGCAGCCCGCGGACGGTTAGCACAGATACGCAGTATTTT. As protein: CASSPRTVSTDTQYF.